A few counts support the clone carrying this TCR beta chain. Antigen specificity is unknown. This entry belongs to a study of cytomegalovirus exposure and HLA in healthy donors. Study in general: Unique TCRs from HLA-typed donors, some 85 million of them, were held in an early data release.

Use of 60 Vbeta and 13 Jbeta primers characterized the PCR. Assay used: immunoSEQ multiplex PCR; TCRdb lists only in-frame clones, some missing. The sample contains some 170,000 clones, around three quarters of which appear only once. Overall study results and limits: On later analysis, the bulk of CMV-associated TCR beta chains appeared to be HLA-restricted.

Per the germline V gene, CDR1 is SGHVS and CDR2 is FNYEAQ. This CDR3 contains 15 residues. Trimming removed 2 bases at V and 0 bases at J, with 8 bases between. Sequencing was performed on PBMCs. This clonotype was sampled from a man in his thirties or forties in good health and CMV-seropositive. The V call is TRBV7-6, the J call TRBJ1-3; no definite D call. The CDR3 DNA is TGTGCCAGCAGCTTATCTTACAACTCTGGAAACACCATATATTTT. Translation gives CASSLSYNSGNTIYF. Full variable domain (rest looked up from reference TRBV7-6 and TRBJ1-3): GAGVSQSPRYKVTKRGQDVALRCDPISGHVSLYWYRQALGQGPEFLTYFNYEAQQDKSGLPNDRFSAERPEGSISTLTIQRTEQRDSAMYRCASSLSYNSGNTIYFGEGSWLTVV.